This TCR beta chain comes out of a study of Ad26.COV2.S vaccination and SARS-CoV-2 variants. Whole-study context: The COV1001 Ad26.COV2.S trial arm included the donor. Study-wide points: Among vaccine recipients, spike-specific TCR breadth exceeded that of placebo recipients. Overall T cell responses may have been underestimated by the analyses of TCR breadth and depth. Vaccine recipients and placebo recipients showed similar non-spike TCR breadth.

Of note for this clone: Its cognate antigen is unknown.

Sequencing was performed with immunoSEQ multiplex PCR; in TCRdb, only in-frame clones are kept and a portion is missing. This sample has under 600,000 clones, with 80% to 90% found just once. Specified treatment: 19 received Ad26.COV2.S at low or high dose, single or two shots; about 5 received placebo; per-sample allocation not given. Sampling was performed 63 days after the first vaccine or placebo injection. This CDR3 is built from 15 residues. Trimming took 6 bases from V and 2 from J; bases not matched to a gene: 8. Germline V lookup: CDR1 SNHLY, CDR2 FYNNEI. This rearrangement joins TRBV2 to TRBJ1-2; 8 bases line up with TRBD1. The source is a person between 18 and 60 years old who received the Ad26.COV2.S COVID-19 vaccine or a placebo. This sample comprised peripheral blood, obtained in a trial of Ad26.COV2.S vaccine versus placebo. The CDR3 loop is CASRHQGARNYGYTF. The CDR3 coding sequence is TGTGCCAGCAGGCACCAGGGGGCTCGGAACTATGGCTACACCTTC.